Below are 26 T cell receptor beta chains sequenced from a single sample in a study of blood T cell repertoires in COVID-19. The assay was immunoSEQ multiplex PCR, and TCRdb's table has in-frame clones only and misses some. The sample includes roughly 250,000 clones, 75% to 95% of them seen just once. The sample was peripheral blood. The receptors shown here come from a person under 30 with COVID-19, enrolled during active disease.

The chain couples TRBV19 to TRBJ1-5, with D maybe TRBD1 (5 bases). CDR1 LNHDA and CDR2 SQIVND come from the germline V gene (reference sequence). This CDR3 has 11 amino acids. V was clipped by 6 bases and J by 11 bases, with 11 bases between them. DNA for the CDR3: TGTGCCAGTAGAGGGGCTACGTCCCAGCATTTT. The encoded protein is CASRGATSQHF.

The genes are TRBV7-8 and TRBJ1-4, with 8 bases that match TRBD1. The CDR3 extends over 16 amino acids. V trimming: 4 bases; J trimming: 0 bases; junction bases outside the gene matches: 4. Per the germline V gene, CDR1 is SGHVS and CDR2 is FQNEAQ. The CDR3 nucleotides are TGTGCCAGCAGCTCGCCGGGACAGGCAACTAATGAAAAACTGTTTTTT. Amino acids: CASSSPGQATNEKLFF.

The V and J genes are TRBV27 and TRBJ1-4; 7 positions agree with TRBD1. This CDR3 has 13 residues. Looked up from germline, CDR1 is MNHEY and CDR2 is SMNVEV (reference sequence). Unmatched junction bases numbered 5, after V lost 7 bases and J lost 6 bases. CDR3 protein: CASMETGYEKLFF. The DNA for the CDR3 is TGTGCCAGCATGGAGACAGGGTATGAAAAACTGTTTTTT.

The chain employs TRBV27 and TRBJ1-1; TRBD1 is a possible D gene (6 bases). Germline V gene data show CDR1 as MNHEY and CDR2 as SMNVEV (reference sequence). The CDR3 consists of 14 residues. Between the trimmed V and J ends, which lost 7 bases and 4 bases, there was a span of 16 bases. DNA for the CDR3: TGTGCCAGCAAGACACAGGGCCGGATCACTGAAGCTTTCTTT. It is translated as CASKTQGRITEAFF.

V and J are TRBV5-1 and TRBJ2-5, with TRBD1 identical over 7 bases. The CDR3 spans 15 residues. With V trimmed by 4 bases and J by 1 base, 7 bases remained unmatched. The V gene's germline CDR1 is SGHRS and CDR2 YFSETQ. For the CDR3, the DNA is TGCGCCAGCAGCCAAAGGGGACAGCCCCAAGAGACCCAGTACTTC. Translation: CASSQRGQPQETQYF.

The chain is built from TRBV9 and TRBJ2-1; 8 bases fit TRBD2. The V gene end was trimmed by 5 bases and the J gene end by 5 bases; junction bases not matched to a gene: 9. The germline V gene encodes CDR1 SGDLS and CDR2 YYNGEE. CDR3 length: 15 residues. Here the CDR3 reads CASSLGLAGDNEQFF. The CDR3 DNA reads TGTGCCAGCAGTCTTGGGCTAGCGGGCGACAATGAGCAGTTCTTC.

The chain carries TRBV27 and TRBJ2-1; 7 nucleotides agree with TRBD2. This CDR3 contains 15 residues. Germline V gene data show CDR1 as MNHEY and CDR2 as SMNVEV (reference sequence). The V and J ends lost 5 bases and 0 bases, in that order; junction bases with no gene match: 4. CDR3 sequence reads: CASSPGTISYNEQFF. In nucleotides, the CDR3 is TGTGCCAGCAGTCCCGGGACTATCTCCTACAATGAGCAGTTCTTC.

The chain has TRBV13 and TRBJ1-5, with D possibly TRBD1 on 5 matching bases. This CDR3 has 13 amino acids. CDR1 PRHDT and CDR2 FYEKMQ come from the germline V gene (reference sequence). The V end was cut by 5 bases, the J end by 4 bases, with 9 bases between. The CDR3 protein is CASSNQGNQPQHF. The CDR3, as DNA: TGTGCCAGCAGCAATCAGGGTAATCAGCCCCAGCATTTT.

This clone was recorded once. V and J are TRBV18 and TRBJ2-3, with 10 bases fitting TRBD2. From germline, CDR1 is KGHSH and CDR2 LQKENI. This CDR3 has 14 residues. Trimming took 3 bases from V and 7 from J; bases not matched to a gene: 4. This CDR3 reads CASSPPSGSHTQYF. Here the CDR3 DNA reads TGTGCCAGCTCACCCCCTAGCGGGAGCCATACGCAGTATTTT.

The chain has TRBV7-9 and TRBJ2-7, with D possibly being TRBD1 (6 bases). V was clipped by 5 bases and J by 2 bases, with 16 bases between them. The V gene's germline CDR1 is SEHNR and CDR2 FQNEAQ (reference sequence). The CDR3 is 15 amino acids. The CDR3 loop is CASSGKDRSTYEQYF. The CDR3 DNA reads TGTGCCAGCAGCGGAAAGGACAGATCCACCTACGAGCAGTACTTC.

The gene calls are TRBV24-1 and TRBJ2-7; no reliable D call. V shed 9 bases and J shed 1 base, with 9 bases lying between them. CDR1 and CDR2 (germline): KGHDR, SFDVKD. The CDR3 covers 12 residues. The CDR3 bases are TGTGCCACCTCCCCGGGTTCCTACGAGCAGTACTTC. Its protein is CATSPGSYEQYF.

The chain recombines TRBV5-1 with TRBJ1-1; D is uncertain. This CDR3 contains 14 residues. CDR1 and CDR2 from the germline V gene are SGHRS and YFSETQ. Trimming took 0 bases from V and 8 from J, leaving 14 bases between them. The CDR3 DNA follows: TGCGCCAGCAGCTTGGAGGGAGAGGGTGCAGAAGCTTTCTTT. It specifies CASSLEGEGAEAFF.

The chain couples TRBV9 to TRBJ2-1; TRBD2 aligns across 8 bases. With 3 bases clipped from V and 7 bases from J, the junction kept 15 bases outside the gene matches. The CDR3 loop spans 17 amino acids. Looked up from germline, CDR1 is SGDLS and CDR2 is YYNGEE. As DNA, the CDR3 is TGTGCCAGCAGCGCTGGGGGCGGGGGGTACCCATTGAATGAGCAGTTCTTC. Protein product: CASSAGGGGYPLNEQFF.

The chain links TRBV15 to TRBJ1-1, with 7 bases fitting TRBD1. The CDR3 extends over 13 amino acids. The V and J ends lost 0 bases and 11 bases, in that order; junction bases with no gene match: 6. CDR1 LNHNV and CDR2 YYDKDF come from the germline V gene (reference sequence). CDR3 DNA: TGTGCCACCAGCAGAGAGACAGGGCTGTGGGCTTTCTTT. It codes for CATSRETGLWAFF.

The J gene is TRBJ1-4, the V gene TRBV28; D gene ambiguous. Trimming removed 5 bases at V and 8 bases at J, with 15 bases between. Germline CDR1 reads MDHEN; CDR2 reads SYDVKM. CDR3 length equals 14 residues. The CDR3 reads CASSPPGGIEKLFF. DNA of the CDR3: TGTGCCAGCAGTCCGCCCGGCGGCATCGAAAAACTGTTTTTT. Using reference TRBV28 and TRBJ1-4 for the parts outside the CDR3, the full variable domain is DVKVTQSSRYLVKRTGEKVFLECVQDMDHENMFWYRQDPGLGLRLIYFSYDVKMKEKGDIPEGYSVSREKKERFSLILESASTNQTSMYLCASSPPGGIEKLFFGSGTQLSVL.

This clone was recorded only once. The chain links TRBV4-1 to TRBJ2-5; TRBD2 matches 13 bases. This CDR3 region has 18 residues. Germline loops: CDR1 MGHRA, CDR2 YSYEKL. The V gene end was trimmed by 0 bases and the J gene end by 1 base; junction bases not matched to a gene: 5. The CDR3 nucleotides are TGCGCCAGCAGCCAAGATGCGGGACTAGCGGGACGCCAAGAGACCCAGTACTTC. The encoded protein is CASSQDAGLAGRQETQYF.

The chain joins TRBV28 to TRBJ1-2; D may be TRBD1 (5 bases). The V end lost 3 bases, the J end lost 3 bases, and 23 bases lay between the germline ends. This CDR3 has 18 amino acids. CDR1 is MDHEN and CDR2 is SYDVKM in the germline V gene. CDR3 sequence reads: CASSFWSGGSGSDYGYTF. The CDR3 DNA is TGTGCCAGCAGTTTTTGGTCCGGGGGGTCGGGTTCAGACTATGGCTACACCTTC.

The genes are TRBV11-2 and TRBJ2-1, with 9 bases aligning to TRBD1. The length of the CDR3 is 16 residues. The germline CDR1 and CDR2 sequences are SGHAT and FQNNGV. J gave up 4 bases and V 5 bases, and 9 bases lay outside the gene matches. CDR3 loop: CASSLEGQGVYNEQFF. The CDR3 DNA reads TGTGCCAGCAGCCTCGAGGGACAGGGTGTTTACAATGAGCAGTTCTTC.

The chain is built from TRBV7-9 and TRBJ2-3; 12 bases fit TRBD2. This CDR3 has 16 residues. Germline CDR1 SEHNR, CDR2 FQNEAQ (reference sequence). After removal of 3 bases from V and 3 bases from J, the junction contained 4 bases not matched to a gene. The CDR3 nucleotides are TGTGCCAGCAGCTTCGAACTAGCGGGAGGTACAGATACGCAGTATTTT. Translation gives CASSFELAGGTDTQYF.

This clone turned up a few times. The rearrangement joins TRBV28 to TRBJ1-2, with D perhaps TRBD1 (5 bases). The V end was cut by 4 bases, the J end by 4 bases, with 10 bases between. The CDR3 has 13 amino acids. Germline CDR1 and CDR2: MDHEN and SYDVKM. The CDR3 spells CASSSGLLYGYTF. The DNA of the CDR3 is TGTGCCAGCAGTTCGGGACTGCTCTATGGCTACACCTTC.

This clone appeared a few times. CDR3 bases: TGTGCCACCAGCAGAGGGACTAGCTACAATGAGCAGTTCTTC. Encoded protein: CATSRGTSYNEQFF. V is TRBV15 and J is TRBJ2-1, with 7 bases fitting TRBD2. Germline CDR1 LNHNV, CDR2 YYDKDF (reference sequence). J lost 3 bases, V lost 1 base, and 0 bases had no gene match. This CDR3 has 14 residues. Supplemented by reference TRBV15 and TRBJ2-1, the full variable domain reads DAMVIQNPRYQVTQFGKPVTLSCSQTLNHNVMYWYQQKSSQAPKLLFHYYDKDFNNEADTPDNFQSRRPNTSFCFLDIRSPGLGDTAMYLCATSRGTSYNEQFFGPGTRLTVL.

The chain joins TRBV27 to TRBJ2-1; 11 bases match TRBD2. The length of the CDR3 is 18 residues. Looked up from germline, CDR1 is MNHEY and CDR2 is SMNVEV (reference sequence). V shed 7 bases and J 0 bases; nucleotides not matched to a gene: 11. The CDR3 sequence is CASNPVSGRAGSYNEQFF. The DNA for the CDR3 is TGTGCCAGCAACCCAGTTAGCGGGAGGGCGGGCTCCTACAATGAGCAGTTCTTC.

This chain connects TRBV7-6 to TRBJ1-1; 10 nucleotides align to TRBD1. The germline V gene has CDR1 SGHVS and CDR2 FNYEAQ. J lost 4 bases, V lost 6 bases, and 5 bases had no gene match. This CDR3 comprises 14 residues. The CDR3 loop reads CASSPDRGGTEAFF. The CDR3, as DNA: TGTGCCAGCAGTCCGGACAGGGGGGGCACTGAAGCTTTCTTT.

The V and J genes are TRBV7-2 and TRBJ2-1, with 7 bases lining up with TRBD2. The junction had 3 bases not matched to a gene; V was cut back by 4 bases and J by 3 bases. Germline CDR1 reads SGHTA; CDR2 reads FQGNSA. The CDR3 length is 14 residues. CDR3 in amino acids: CASSSPGGYNEQFF. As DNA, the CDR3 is TGTGCCAGCAGCTCCCCGGGGGGCTACAATGAGCAGTTCTTC.

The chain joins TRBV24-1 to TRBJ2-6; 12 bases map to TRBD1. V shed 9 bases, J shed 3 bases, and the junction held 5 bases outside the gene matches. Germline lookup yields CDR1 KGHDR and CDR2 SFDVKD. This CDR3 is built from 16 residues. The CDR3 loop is CATWDRGLGGANVLTF. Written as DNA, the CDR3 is TGTGCCACCTGGGACAGGGGGCTTGGTGGGGCCAACGTCCTGACTTTC.

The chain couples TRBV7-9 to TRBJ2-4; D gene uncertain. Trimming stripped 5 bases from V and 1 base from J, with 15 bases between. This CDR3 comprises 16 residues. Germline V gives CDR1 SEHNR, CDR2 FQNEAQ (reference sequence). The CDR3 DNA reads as TGTGCCAGCAGCCCTGATAGAACAGACGCCAAAAACATTCAGTACTTC. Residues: CASSPDRTDAKNIQYF.